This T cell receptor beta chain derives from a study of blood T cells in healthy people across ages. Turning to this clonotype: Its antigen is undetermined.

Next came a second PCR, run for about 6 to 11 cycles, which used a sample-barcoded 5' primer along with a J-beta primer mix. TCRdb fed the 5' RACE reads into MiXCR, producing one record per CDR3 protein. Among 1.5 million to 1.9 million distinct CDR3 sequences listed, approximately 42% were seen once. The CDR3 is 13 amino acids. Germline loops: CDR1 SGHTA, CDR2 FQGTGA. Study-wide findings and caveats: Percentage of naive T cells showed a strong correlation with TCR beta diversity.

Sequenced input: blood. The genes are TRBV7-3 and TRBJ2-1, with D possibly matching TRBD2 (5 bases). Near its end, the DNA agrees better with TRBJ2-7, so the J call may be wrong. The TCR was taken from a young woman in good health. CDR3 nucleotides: TGTGCCAGCAGCGGTCCATTCGGGGATGAGCAGTACTTC. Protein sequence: CASSGPFGDEQYF.